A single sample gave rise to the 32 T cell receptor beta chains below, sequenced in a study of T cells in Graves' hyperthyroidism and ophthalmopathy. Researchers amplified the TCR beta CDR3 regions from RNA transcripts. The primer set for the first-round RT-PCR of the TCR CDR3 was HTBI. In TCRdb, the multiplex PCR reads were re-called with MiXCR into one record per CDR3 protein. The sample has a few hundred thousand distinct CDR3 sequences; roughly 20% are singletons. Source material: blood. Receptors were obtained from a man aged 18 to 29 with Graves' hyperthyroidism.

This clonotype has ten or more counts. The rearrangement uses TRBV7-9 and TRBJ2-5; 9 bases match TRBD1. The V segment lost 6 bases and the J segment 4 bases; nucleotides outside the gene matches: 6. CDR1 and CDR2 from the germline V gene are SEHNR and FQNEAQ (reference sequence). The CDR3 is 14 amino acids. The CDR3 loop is CASRRGQGRETQYF. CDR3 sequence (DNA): TGTGCCAGCAGGCGAGGACAGGGGAGAGAGACCCAGTACTTC.

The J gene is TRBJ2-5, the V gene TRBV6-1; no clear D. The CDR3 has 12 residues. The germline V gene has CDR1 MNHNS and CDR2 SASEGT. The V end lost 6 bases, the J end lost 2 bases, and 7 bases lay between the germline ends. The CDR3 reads CASSPKQETQYF. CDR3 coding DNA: TGTGCCAGCAGCCCCAAACAAGAGACCCAGTACTTC.

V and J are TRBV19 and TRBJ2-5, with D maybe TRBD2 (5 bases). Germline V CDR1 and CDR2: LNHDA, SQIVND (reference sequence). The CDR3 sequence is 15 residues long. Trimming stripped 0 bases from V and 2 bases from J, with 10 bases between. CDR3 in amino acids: CASSIERADQETQYF. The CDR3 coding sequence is TGTGCCAGTAGTATAGAGAGGGCAGATCAAGAGACCCAGTACTTC.

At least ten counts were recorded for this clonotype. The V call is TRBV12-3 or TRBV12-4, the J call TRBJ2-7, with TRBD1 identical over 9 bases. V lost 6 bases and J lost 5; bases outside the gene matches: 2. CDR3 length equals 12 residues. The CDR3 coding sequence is TGTGCCAGCAGCCGGACAGGGGACGAGCAGTACTTC. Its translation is CASSRTGDEQYF.

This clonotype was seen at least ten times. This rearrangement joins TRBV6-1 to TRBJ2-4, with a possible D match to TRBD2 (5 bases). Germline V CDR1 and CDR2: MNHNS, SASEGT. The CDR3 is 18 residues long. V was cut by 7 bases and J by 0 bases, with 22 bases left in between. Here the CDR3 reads CASKPVGGRGLAKNIQYF. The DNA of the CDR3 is TGTGCCAGCAAGCCGGTCGGCGGGCGAGGGTTAGCCAAAAACATTCAGTACTTC.

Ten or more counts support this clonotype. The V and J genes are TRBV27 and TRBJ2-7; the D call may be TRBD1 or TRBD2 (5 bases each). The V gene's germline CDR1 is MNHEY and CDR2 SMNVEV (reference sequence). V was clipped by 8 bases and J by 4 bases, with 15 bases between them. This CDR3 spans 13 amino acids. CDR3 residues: CASSGQGRYEQYF. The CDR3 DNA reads TGTGCCAGCTCTGGGCAGGGACGGTACGAGCAGTACTTC.

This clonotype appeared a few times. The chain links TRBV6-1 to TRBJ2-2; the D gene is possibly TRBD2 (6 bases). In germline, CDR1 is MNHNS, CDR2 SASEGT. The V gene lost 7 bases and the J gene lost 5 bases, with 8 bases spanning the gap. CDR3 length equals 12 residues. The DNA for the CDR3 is TGTGCCAGCATTCGGGGGACCGGGGAGCTGTTTTTT. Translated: CASIRGTGELFF.

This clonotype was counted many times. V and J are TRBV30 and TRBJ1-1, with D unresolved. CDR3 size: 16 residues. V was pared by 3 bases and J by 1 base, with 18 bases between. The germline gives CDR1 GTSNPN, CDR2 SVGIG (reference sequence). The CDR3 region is CAWSPKLRLTNTEAFF. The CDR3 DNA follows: TGTGCCTGGAGCCCTAAATTGAGACTGACGAACACTGAAGCTTTCTTT.

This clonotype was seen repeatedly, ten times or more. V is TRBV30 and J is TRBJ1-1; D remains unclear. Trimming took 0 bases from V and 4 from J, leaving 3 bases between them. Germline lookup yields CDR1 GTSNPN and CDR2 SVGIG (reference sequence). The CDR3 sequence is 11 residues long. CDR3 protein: CAWSVLTEAFF. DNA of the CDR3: TGTGCCTGGAGTGTACTCACTGAAGCTTTCTTT.

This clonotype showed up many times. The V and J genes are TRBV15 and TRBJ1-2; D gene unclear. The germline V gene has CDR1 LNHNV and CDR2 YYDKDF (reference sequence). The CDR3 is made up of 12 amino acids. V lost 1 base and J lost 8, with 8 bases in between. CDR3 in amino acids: CATSRGGDGYTF. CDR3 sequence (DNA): TGTGCCACCAGCAGAGGGGGAGACGGCTACACCTTC. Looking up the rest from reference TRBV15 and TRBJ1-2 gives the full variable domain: DAMVIQNPRYQVTQFGKPVTLSCSQTLNHNVMYWYQQKSSQAPKLLFHYYDKDFNNEADTPDNFQSRRPNTSFCFLDIRSPGLGDTAMYLCATSRGGDGYTFGSGTRLTVV.

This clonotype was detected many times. The CDR3 reads CASSLAVRGTEAFF. For the CDR3, the DNA is TGTGCCAGCAGTTTAGCGGTGAGGGGAACTGAAGCTTTCTTT. The chain carries TRBV27 and TRBJ1-1; a weak D match, TRBD1 (5 bases). V lost 2 bases to trimming and J lost 5 bases, with 12 bases between them. This CDR3 comprises 14 residues. CDR1 is MNHEY and CDR2 is SMNVEV in the germline V gene (reference sequence).

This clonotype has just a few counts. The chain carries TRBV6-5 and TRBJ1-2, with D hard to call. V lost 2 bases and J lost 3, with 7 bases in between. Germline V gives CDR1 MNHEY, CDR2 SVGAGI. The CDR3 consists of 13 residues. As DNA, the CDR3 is TGTGCCAGCAGTTACGACACCTACTATGGCTACACCTTC. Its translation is CASSYDTYYGYTF.

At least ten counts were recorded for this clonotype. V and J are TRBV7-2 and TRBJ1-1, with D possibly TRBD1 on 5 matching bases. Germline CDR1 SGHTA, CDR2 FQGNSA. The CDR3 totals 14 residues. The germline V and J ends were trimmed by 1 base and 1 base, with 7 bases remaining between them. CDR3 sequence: CASSLDGGNTEAFF. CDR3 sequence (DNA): TGTGCCAGCAGCTTAGACGGGGGGAACACTGAAGCTTTCTTT.

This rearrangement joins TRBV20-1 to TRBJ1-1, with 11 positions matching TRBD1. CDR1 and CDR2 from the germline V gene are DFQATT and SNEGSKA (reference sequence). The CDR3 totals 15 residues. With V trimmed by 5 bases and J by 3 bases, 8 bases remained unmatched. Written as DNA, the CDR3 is TGCAGTGCTCGAACCCCGGGACAGGGGGACACTGAAGCTTTCTTT. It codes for CSARTPGQGDTEAFF.

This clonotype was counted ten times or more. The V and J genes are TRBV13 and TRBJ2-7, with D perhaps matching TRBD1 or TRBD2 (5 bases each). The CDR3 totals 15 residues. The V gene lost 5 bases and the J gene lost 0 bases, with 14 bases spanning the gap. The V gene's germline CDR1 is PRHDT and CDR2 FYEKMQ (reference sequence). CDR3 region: CASSLWDRNSYEQYF. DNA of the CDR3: TGTGCCAGCAGCCTATGGGACCGGAACTCCTACGAGCAGTACTTC. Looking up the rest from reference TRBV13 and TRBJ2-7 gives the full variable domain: AAGVIQSPRHLIKEKRETATLKCYPIPRHDTVYWYQQGPGQDPQFLISFYEKMQSDKGSIPDRFSAQQFSDYHSELNMSSLELGDSALYFCASSLWDRNSYEQYFGPGTRLTVT.

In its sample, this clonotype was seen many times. This chain's CDR3 is CASSEPPGRANYGYTF. CDR3 in DNA: TGTGCCAGCAGTGAACCCCCGGGACGGGCTAACTATGGCTACACCTTC. The chain uses TRBV6-1 and TRBJ1-2, with a weak D call TRBD1 (5 bases). This CDR3 is built from 16 residues. Deletions cut 2 bases from V and 0 bases from J, with 13 bases between. Germline V lookup: CDR1 MNHNS, CDR2 SASEGT.

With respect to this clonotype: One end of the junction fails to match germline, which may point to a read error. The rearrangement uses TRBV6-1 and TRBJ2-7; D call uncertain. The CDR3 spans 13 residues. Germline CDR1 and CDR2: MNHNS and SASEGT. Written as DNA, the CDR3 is TGTGCCAGCAGGGAAGACCCATTCTACGAGCAGTACTTC. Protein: CASREDPFYEQYF.

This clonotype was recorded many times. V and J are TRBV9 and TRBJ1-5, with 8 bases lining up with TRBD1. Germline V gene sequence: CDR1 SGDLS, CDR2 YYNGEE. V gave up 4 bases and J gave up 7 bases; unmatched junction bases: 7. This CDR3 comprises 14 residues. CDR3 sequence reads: CASSTGTGYQPQHF. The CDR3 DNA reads TGTGCCAGCAGCACGGGGACAGGCTACCAGCCCCAGCATTTT. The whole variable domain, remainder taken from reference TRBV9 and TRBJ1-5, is DSGVTQTPKHLITATGQRVTLRCSPRSGDLSVYWYQQSLDQGLQFLIQYYNGEERAKGNILERFSAQQFPDLHSELNLSSLELGDSALYFCASSTGTGYQPQHFGDGTRLSIL.

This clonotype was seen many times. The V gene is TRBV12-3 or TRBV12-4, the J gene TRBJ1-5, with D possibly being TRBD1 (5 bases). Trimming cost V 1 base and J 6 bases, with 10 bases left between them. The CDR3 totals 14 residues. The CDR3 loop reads CASSLGPGRQPQHF. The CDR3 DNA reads TGTGCCAGCAGTTTAGGGCCAGGGCGTCAGCCCCAGCATTTT.

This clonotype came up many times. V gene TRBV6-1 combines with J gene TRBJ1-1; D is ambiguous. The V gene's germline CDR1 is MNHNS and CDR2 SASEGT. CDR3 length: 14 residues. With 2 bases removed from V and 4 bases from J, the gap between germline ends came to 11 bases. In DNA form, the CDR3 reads TGTGCCAGCAGTGAATTAAGCCAGTCCACTGAAGCTTTCTTT. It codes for CASSELSQSTEAFF.

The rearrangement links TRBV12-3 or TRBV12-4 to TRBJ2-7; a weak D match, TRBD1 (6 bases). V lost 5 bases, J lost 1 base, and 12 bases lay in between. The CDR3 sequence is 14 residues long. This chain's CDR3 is CASSPTGKSYEQYF. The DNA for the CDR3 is TGTGCCAGCAGTCCCACAGGGAAGTCCTACGAGCAGTACTTC.

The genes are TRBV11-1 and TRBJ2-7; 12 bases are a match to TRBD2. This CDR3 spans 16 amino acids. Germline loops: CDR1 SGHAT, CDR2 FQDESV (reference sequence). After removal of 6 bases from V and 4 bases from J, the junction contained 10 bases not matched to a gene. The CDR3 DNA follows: TGTGCCAGCAGAGCCTCTAGCGGGAGGGCCGCGTACGAGCAGTACTTC. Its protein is CASRASSGRAAYEQYF.

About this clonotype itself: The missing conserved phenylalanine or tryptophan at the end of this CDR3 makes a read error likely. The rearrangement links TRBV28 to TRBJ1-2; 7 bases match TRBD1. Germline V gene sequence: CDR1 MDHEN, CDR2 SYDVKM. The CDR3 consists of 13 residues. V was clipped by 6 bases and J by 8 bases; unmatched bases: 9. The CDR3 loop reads CASRVTGDGGYTS. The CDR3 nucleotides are TGTGCCAGCAGAGTTACAGGGGACGGCGGCTACACCTCC.

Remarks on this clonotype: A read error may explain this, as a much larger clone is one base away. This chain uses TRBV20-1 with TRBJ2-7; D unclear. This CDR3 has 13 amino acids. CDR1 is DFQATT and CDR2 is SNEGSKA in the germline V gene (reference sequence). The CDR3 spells CSVRGNAVYEQYF. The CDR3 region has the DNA TGCAGTGTTAGAGGTAATGCTGTCTACGAGCAGTACTTC.

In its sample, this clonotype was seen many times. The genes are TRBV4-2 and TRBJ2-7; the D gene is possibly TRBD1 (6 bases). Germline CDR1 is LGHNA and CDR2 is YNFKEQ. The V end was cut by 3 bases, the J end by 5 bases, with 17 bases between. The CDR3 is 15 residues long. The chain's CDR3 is CASSHETGTSDEQYF. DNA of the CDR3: TGTGCCAGCAGCCACGAAACAGGGACAAGTGACGAGCAGTACTTC.

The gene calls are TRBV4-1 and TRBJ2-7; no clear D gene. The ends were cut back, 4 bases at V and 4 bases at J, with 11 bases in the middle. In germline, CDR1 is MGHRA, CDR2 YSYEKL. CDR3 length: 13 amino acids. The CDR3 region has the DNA TGCGCCAGCAGCCGCATACAACGGTACGAGCAGTACTTC. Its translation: CASSRIQRYEQYF.

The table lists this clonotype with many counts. CDR3 sequence (DNA): TGTGCCAGCAGATGGGACAGGGGGACTGAAGCTTTCTTT. Translation gives CASRWDRGTEAFF. The V and J genes are TRBV12-3 or TRBV12-4 and TRBJ1-1, with TRBD1 identical over 11 bases. This CDR3 contains 13 residues. The V gene end was trimmed by 6 bases and the J gene end by 5 bases; junction bases not matched to a gene: 2.

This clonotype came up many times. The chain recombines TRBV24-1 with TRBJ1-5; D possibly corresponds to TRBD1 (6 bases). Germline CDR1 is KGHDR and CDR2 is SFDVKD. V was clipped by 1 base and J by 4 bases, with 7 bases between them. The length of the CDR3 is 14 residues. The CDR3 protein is CATSDFTGNQPQHF. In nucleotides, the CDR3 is TGTGCCACCAGTGATTTTACAGGGAATCAGCCCCAGCATTTT.

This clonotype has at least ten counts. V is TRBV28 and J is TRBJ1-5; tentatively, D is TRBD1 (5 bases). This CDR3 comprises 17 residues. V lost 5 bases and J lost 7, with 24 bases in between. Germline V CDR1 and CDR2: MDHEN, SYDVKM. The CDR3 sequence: CASSPTGLRGRGQPQHF. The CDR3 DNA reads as TGTGCCAGCAGTCCGACCGGGCTTAGGGGCCGGGGACAGCCCCAGCATTTT.

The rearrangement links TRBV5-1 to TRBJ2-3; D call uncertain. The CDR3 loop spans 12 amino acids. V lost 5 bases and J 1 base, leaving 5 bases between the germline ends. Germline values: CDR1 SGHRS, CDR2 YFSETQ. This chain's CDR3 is CASRKGTDTQYF. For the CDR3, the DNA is TGCGCCAGCAGGAAGGGCACAGATACGCAGTATTTT.

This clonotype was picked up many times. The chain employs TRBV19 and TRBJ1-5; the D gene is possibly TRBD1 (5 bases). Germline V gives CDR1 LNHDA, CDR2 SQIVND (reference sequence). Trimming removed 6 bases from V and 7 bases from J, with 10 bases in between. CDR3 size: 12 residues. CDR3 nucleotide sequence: TGTGCCAGTAGAACAGGCTACCAGCCCCAGCATTTT. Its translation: CASRTGYQPQHF.

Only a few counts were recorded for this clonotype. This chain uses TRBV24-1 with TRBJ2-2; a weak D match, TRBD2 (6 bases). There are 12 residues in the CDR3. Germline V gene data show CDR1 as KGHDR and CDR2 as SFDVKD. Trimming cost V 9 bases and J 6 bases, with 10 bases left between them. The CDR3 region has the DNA TGTGCCACCGGGAGGATCTCCGGGGAGCTGTTTTTT. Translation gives CATGRISGELFF.